A single T cell receptor beta chain is shown here with its context. Its target is not known. Primers for the PCR totalled 60 Vbeta and 13 Jbeta. Profiled with immunoSEQ multiplex PCR; TCRdb holds only in-frame clones, not every one. The sample lists some 140,000 clones, 66% seen once, with 1.5% to 2% in the top ten. The source of the sample is a study of cytomegalovirus exposure and HLA in healthy donors. Study at large: Falling in the Caucasian-associated ancestry cluster were less than 85% of 350 to 400 genotyped donors. Study results and caveats: V- and J-gene trimming in TCR beta was tied to a missense DCLRE1C variant by an analysis performed later. Many donors carried some public TCRs, although rarity characterized most TCR sequences.

The CDR3 length is 12 residues. CDR1 SGHDT and CDR2 YYEEEE come from the germline V gene. The V end lost 0 bases, the J end lost 11 bases, and 11 bases lay between the germline ends. The clonotype was recovered from a human donor in good health. The sequenced sample consisted of PBMCs. The chain uses TRBV5-6 and TRBJ1-2; no firm D call. The CDR3 coding sequence is TGTGCCAGCAGCTTGGCCCAGGAAGTGTACACCTTC. It encodes CASSLAQEVYTF.